The rows below give T cell receptor beta chains drawn from one sample of a study of T cells in Graves' hyperthyroidism and ophthalmopathy. TCRdb reanalysed the multiplex PCR reads using MiXCR and keeps one entry per CDR3 protein. Found here are under 200,000 distinct CDR3 sequences, over 8% of them singletons; the top ten hold around 20%. Material: blood. These receptors originate from a woman aged 18 to 35 with Graves' hyperthyroidism that later progressed to Graves' ophthalmopathy. The CDR3 runs from the conserved cysteine through the conserved F or W. A D gene is named only where the DNA matches it firmly. Size values are once, few and many counts, or a class for expanded clones, and some rows have none.

>15|TRBJ1-3|TRBV11-2|NA|NA
CASSQVGYSGNTIYF
TGTGCCAGCAGCCAGGTGGGATACTCTGGAAACACCATATATTTT
>14|TRBJ2-2|TRBV6-1|NA|many
CASSGTPGTGELFF
TGTGCCAGCTCGGGGACCCCAGGGACCGGGGAGCTGTTTTTT
>14|TRBJ1-2|TRBV11-2|NA|NA
CASSTGQAGAIYTF
TGTGCCAGCAGCACAGGCCAAGCAGGTGCTATCTACACCTTC
>14|TRBJ1-6|TRBV20-1|NA|NA
CSARKGWEDSPLHF
TGCAGTGCTAGAAAGGGGTGGGAGGATTCACCCCTCCACTTT
>14|TRBJ1-2|TRBV12-3/TRBV12-4|TRBD1|many
CASSWGQDLYGYTF
TGTGCCAGCAGTTGGGGACAGGATCTATACGGCTACACCTTC
>14|TRBJ2-7|TRBV6-1|TRBD1|many
CASSGTGGLYEQYF
TGTGCCAGCAGCGGGACAGGGGGCCTCTACGAGCAGTACTTC
>13|TRBJ1-2|TRBV3-1|NA|many
CASSQVRNYGYTF
TGTGCCAGCAGCCAAGTACGCAACTATGGCTACACCTTC
>14|TRBJ1-1|TRBV19|NA|few
CATREGLPNTEAFF
TGTGCCACTCGGGAAGGACTTCCGAACACTGAAGCTTTCTTT
>15|TRBJ2-1|TRBV20-1|NA|NA
CSAQTLESSYNEQFF
TGCAGTGCTCAGACCCTCGAGAGCTCCTACAATGAGCAGTTCTTC
>16|TRBJ1-1|TRBV2|NA|many
CASSEVGRGLNTEAFF
TGTGCCAGCAGTGAGGTTGGGCGGGGGTTGAACACTGAAGCTTTCTTT
>15|TRBJ2-1|TRBV10-3|NA|many
CAITPRETVLNEQFF
TGTGCCATCACCCCACGCGAGACAGTACTCAATGAGCAGTTCTTC
>13|TRBJ1-6|TRBV19|TRBD1|NA
CASVYRGNSPLHF
TGTGCCAGTGTATACAGGGGTAATTCACCCCTCCACTTT
>14|TRBJ2-5|TRBV5-4|TRBD1|NA
CASSLDRARETQYF
TGTGCCAGCAGCCTCGACAGGGCCCGAGAGACCCAGTACTTC
>15|TRBJ1-6|TRBV20-1|TRBD1|many
CSADRGHLGNSPLHF
TGCAGTGCTGACAGGGGGCACTTGGGAAATTCACCCCTCCACTTT
>12|TRBJ2-3|TRBV12-3/TRBV12-4|NA|many
CASSESTDTQYF
TGTGCCAGCAGCGAGAGCACAGATACGCAGTATTTT
>14|TRBJ1-6|TRBV3-1|NA|many
CASSQDTYNSPLHF
TGTGCCAGCAGCCAAGACACTTATAATTCACCCCTCCACTTT
>18|TRBJ2-1|TRBV5-1|TRBD2|few
CASSLRVAGKIPHNEQFF
TGCGCCAGCAGCTTGAGGGTAGCGGGAAAAATCCCTCACAATGAGCAGTTCTTC
>17|TRBJ1-2|TRBV6-1|NA|many
CASSEMNRGGGNYGYTF
TGTGCCAGCAGTGAAATGAATCGGGGGGGTGGTAACTATGGCTACACCTTC
>15|TRBJ2-7|TRBV13|TRBD2|many
CASSPGTRGSYEQYF
TGTGCCAGCAGCCCCGGGACTAGGGGTTCCTACGAGCAGTACTTC
>17|TRBJ1-5|TRBV28|TRBD1|many
CASSSKLRQGRDQPQHF
TGTGCCAGCAGTAGTAAACTAAGACAGGGAAGGGATCAGCCCCAGCATTTT
>15|TRBJ1-4|TRBV6-4|TRBD1|many
CASSQTTGSYEKLFF
TGTGCCAGCAGTCAAACGACAGGGTCGTATGAAAAACTGTTTTTT
>13|TRBJ2-5|TRBV20-1|TRBD1|many
CSAIGTGEETQYF
TGCAGTGCTATAGGGACAGGGGAAGAGACCCAGTACTTC
>16|TRBJ2-7|TRBV2|NA|many
CASRNISRRAIYEQYF
TGTGCCAGCAGGAATATTTCTCGCCGGGCCATATACGAGCAGTACTTC
>14|TRBJ1-2|TRBV6-5|NA|many
CASSSADTSYGYTF
TGTGCCAGCAGTTCCGCGGACACGAGCTATGGCTACACCTTC
>15|TRBJ1-5|TRBV19|NA|NA
CASSRVTGSNQPQHF
TGTGCCAGTAGTAGGGTGACAGGATCCAATCAGCCCCAGCATTTT
>10|TRBJ2-5|TRBV2|NA|many
CASEQETQYF
TGTGCCAGCGAGCAAGAGACCCAGTACTTC
>16|TRBJ1-1|TRBV3-1|TRBD1|many
CASSHGQGWMNTEAFF
TGTGCCAGCAGCCACGGACAGGGGTGGATGAACACTGAAGCTTTCTTT
>17|TRBJ2-3|TRBV20-1|TRBD2|many
CSARDPLAGGSADTQYF
TGCAGTGCTAGAGATCCCCTAGCGGGAGGTAGCGCAGATACGCAGTATTTT
>14|TRBJ1-2|TRBV12-3/TRBV12-4|NA|many
CASGPVGSLDGYTF
TGTGCCAGCGGACCAGTGGGCTCGTTGGATGGCTACACCTTC
>16|TRBJ2-7|TRBV19|NA|many
CASSIGGGTDTYEQYF
TGTGCCAGTAGTATCGGAGGAGGGACGGACACCTACGAGCAGTACTTC
>14|TRBJ1-1|TRBV14|TRBD1|many
CASSQTQGAAEAFF
TGTGCCAGCAGCCAAACCCAGGGGGCAGCTGAAGCTTTCTTT